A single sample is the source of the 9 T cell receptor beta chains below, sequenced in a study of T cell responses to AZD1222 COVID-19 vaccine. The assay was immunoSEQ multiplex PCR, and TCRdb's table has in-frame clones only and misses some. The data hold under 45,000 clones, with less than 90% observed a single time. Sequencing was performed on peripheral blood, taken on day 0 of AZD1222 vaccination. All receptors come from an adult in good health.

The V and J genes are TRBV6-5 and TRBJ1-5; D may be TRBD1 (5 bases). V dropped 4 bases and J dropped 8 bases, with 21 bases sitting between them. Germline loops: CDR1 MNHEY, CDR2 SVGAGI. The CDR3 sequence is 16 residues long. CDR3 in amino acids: CASSWVAGPGGEPQHF. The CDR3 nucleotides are TGTGCCAGCAGTTGGGTCGCAGGGCCAGGAGGGGAGCCCCAGCATTTT.

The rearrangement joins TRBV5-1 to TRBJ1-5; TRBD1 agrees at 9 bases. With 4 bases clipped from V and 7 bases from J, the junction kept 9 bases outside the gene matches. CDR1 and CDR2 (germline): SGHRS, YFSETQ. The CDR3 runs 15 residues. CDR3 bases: TGCGCCAGCAGCAAGGGACAGGGAGACGGACAGCCCCAGCATTTT. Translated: CASSKGQGDGQPQHF.

The CDR3: CASSFKGVGGYTF. In DNA form, the CDR3 reads TGTGCCAGCAGTTTCAAGGGGGTGGGTGGCTACACCTTC. The genes are TRBV9 and TRBJ1-2, with TRBD1 as a possible D gene (6 bases). Germline CDR1 SGDLS, CDR2 YYNGEE. Between the trimmed V and J ends, which lost 5 bases and 7 bases, there was a span of 15 bases. The CDR3 has 13 amino acids. Based on the CDR3 plus reference TRBV9 and TRBJ1-2, the full variable domain is DSGVTQTPKHLITATGQRVTLRCSPRSGDLSVYWYQQSLDQGLQFLIQYYNGEERAKGNILERFSAQQFPDLHSELNLSSLELGDSALYFCASSFKGVGGYTFGSGTRLTVV.

The CDR3 region has the DNA TGTGCCAGCAGTACATCAGGGGGCTACGAGCAGTACTTC. This encodes CASSTSGGYEQYF. The chain uses TRBV27 and TRBJ2-7; TRBD1 agrees at 7 bases. This CDR3 has 13 amino acids. CDR1 and CDR2 (germline): MNHEY, SMNVEV (reference sequence). The V segment lost 5 bases and the J segment 3 bases; nucleotides outside the gene matches: 4.

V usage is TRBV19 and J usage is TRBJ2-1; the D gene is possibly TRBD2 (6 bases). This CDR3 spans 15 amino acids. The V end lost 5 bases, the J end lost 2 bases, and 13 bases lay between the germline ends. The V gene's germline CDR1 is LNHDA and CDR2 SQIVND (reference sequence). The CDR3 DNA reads TGTGCCAGTAGTGTTCGGCGGGGAGCCTACAATGAGCAGTTCTTC. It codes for CASSVRRGAYNEQFF. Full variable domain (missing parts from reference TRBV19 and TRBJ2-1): DGGITQSPKYLFRKEGQNVTLSCEQNLNHDAMYWYRQDPGQGLRLIYYSQIVNDFQKGDIAEGYSVSREKKESFPLTVTSAQKNPTAFYLCASSVRRGAYNEQFFGPGTRLTVL.

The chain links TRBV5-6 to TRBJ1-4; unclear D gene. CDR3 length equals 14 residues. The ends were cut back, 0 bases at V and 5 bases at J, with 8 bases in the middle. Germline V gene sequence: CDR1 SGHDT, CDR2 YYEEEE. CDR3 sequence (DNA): TGTGCCAGCAGCTTGGTCGGTCCAAATGAAAAACTGTTTTTT. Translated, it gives CASSLVGPNEKLFF.

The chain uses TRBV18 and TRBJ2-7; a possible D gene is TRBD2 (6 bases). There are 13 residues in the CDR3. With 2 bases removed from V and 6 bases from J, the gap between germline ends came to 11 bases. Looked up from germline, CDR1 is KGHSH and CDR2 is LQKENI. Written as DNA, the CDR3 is TGTGCCAGCTCACCAAATAGGGACTCCGAGCAGTACTTC. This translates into CASSPNRDSEQYF.

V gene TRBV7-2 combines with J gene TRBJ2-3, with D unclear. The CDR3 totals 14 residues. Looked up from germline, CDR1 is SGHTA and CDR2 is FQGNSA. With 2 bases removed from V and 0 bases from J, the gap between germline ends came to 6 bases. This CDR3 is CASSLLTSTDTQYF. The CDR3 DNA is TGTGCCAGCAGCTTACTGACCAGCACAGATACGCAGTATTTT. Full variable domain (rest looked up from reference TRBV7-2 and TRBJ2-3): GAGVSQSPSNKVTEKGKDVELRCDPISGHTALYWYRQSLGQGLEFLIYFQGNSAPDKSGLPSDRFSAERTGGSVSTLTIQRTQQEDSAVYLCASSLLTSTDTQYFGPGTRLTVL.

The CDR3 protein is CASSEDLNRGRGYGYTF. The DNA for the CDR3 is TGTGCCAGCAGTGAAGACCTTAACAGGGGGCGCGGCTATGGCTACACCTTC. This chain joins TRBV6-1 and TRBJ1-2; 9 bases line up with TRBD1. This CDR3 region has 17 residues. V was pared by 1 base and J by 4 bases, with 10 bases of the junction left unmatched. Germline CDR1 and CDR2: MNHNS and SASEGT.